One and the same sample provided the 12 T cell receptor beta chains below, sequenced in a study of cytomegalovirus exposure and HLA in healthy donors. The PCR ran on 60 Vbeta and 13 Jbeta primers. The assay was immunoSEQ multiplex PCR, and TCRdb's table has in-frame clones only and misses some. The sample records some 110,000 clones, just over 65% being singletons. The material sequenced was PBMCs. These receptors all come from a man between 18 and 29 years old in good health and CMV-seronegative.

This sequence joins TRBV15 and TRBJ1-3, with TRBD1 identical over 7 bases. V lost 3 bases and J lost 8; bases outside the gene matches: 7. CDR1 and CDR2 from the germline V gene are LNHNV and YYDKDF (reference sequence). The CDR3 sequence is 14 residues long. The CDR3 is CATSSDSQGYTIYF. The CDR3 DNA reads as TGTGCCACCAGCAGCGATTCACAGGGGTACACCATATATTTT.

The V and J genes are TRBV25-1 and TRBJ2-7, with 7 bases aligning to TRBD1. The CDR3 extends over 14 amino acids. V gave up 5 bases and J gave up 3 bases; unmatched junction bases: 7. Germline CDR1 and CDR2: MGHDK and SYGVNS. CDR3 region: CASSKGTEGYEQYF. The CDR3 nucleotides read TGTGCCAGCAGTAAGGGGACAGAGGGCTACGAGCAGTACTTC.

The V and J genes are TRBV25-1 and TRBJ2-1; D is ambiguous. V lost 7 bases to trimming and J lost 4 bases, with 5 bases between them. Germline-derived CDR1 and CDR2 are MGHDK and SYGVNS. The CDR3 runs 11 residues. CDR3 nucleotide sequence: TGTGCCAGCAATAAATACAATGAGCAGTTCTTC. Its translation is CASNKYNEQFF. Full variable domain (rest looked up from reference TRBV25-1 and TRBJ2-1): EADIYQTPRYLVIGTGKKITLECSQTMGHDKMYWYQQDPGMELHLIHYSYGVNSTEKGDLSSESTVSRIRTEHFPLTLESARPSHTSQYLCASNKYNEQFFGPGTRLTVL.

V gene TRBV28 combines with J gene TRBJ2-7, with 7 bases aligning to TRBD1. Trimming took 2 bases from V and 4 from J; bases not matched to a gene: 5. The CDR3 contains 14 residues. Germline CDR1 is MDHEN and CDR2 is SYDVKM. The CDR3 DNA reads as TGTGCCAGCAGTTTAGACAGGGCGACTTACGAGCAGTACTTC. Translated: CASSLDRATYEQYF.

Here the CDR3 DNA reads TGTGCCAGCAGCTTAGATTGGAGGGGCTACGAGCAGTACTTC. It specifies CASSLDWRGYEQYF. The genes are TRBV11-2 and TRBJ2-7; weak D call: TRBD2 (6 bases). Trimming pared 0 bases from V and 3 bases from J, leaving 9 bases between. The CDR3 is 14 amino acids. Per germline, CDR1 SGHAT and CDR2 FQNNGV. Full variable domain (remainder filled in from reference TRBV11-2 and TRBJ2-7): EAGVAQSPRYKIIEKRQSVAFWCNPISGHATLYWYQQILGQGPKLLIQFQNNGVVDDSQLPKDRFSAERLKGVDSTLKIQPAKLEDSAVYLCASSLDWRGYEQYFGPGTRLTVT.

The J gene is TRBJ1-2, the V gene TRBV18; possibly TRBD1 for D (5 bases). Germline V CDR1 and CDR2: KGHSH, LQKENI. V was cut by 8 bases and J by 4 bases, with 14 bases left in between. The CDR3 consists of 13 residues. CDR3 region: CASESPGRYGYTF. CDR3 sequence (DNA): TGTGCCAGCGAAAGCCCAGGGCGCTATGGCTACACCTTC.

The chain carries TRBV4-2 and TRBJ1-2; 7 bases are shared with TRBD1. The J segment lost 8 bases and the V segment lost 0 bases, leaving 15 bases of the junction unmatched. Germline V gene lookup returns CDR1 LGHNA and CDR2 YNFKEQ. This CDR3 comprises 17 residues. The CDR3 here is CASSQDRAGGIWGGYTF. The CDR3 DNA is TGTGCCAGCAGCCAAGATAGAGCAGGGGGAATTTGGGGAGGCTACACCTTC.

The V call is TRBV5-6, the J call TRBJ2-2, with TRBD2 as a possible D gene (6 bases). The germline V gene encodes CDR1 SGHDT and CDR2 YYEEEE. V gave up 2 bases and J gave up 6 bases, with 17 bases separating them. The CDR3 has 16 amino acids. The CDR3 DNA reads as TGTGCCAGCAGCTTTTATGGGCGGGAATTGCCCGGGGAGCTGTTTTTT. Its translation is CASSFYGRELPGELFF.

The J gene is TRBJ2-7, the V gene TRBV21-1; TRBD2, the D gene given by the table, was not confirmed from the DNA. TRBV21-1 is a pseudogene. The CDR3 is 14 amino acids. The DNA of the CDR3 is TGTGCCAGCAGCAAAGCGGAGCTGACCTACGAGCAGTACTTC. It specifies CASSKAELTYEQYF.

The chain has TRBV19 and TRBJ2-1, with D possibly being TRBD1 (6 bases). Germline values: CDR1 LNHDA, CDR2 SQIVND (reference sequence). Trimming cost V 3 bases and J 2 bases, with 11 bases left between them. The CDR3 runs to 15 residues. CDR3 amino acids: CASSISGATYNEQFF. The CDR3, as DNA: TGTGCCAGTAGTATTTCAGGGGCGACCTACAATGAGCAGTTCTTC.

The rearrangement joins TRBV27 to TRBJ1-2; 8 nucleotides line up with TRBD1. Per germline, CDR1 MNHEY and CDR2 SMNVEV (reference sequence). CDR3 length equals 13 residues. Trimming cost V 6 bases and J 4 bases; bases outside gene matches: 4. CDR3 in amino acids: CASSRGTGYGYTF. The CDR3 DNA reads TGTGCCAGCAGCCGGGGGACAGGCTATGGCTACACCTTC.

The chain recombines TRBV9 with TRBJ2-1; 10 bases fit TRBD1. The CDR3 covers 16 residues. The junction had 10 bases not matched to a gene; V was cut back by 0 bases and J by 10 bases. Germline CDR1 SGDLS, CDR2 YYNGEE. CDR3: CASSVVSGQGTGEQFF. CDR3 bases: TGTGCCAGCAGCGTAGTATCGGGACAGGGGACTGGGGAGCAGTTCTTC.